The T cell receptor beta chain described here comes from a study of OX40 agonist ivuxolimab in advanced cancers. As for the study in general: Approximately 41% of patients had received prior checkpoint inhibitor therapy. Partial responses were seen in three patients, one with hepatocellular carcinoma and two with cutaneous melanoma.

Measured with immunoSEQ multiplex PCR; TCRdb has only the in-frame clones, and not every one. Seen here are around 77,000 clones, approximately 89% observed once, and the top ten hold less than 3%. Trimming took 3 bases from V and 5 from J; bases not matched to a gene: 14. Germline V gene data show CDR1 as LGHNA and CDR2 as YNFKEQ. The CDR3 runs 17 residues. This chain connects TRBV4-2 to TRBJ2-5; the match to TRBD2 covers 8 bases. This TCR was recovered from an adult with an advanced solid tumor such as melanoma, head and neck, liver or kidney cancer. The material sequenced was CD4+ or CD8+ T cells sorted from blood, taken in a trial of the OX40 agonist ivuxolimab. The CDR3 sequence is CASSHGGGERVRETQYF. The DNA of the CDR3 is TGTGCCAGCAGCCACGGGGGGGGAGAGCGGGTTCGGGAGACCCAGTACTTC.